This entry is about one TCR beta chain. Assay: immunoSEQ multiplex PCR; the TCRdb copy retains only in-frame clones and omits some. The data contain under 80,000 clones, more than 80% of them singletons. The trim removed 2 bases at V and 4 bases at J, leaving 10 bases unmatched. This CDR3 spans 16 amino acids. CDR1 is MNHNS, CDR2 SASEGT, per germline. This entry is derived from a study of cytomegalovirus exposure and HLA in healthy donors. Material: PBMCs. The sequence was collected from a woman aged 18 to 35 in good health and CMV-seronegative. This rearrangement joins TRBV6-1 to TRBJ2-5; 7 nucleotides line up with TRBD1. CDR3 in DNA: TGTGCCAGCAGTGAATGGGACAGCTCCCGCGGAGAGACCCAGTACTTC. As protein: CASSEWDSSRGETQYF.